Presented here are 11 T cell receptor beta chains from one specimen sequenced in a study of memory CD4+ T cells and cytomegalovirus serostatus (dated by TCRdb to about 2019). Single viable CD3+CD4+CD8-CD45RO+ cells were sorted as memory CD4+ T cells on a FACSAria II. The method was the immunoSEQ multiplex PCR assay. This is the immuneACCESS table as TCRdb keeps it, with only in-frame sequences that have V and J called. A part of the clones is gone; compared with another copy, unresolved V genes explain less than half, and the rest is unexplained. The sample yields approximately 63,000 clones; around 80% were counted once. The top ten clones comprise 0.5% to 0.55% of the sample. Sequenced material: memory CD4+ T cells from blood. The receptors were sampled from an adult in good health and CMV-seronegative. Some clones in this sample may be carry-over from other donors' samples.

V gene TRBV13 combines with J gene TRBJ2-5, with TRBD2 as a possible D gene (6 bases). V dropped 4 bases and J dropped 5 bases, with 17 bases sitting between them. CDR3 length: 15 amino acids. Germline values: CDR1 PRHDT, CDR2 FYEKMQ (reference sequence). The CDR3 bases are TGTGCCAGCAGCTCCCCCGGGAGTTCCCGGGAGACCCAGTACTTC. Encoded protein: CASSSPGSSRETQYF.

V and J are TRBV6-1 and TRBJ1-6; D not resolved. The CDR3 loop spans 17 amino acids. Trimming stripped 2 bases from V and 9 bases from J, with 20 bases between. Germline loops: CDR1 MNHNS, CDR2 SASEGT. The CDR3 loop reads CASSENGMTASGSPLHF. In DNA, the CDR3 is TGTGCCAGCAGTGAAAACGGGATGACGGCGTCCGGTTCACCCCTCCACTTT.

V gene TRBV19 combines with J gene TRBJ2-1; 7 nucleotides agree with TRBD2. Germline V gene data show CDR1 as LNHDA and CDR2 as SQIVND (reference sequence). The CDR3 sequence is 15 residues long. The junction had 5 bases not matched to a gene; V was cut back by 6 bases and J by 0 bases. CDR3 in DNA: TGTGCCAGTAGATTCCGCGGGAGCTCCTACAATGAGCAGTTCTTC. Protein sequence: CASRFRGSSYNEQFF. The full variable domain, with the rest looked up from reference TRBV19 and TRBJ2-1, is DGGITQSPKYLFRKEGQNVTLSCEQNLNHDAMYWYRQDPGQGLRLIYYSQIVNDFQKGDIAEGYSVSREKKESFPLTVTSAQKNPTAFYLCASRFRGSSYNEQFFGPGTRLTVL.

V and J are TRBV7-2 and TRBJ1-6; 7 bases agree with TRBD1. V trimming: 6 bases; J trimming: 8 bases; junction bases outside the gene matches: 7. The CDR3 consists of 14 residues. From germline, CDR1 is SGHTA and CDR2 FQGNSA. The CDR3 sequence is CASRPTGAYSPLHF. The CDR3 DNA sequence: TGTGCCAGCAGACCCACAGGGGCCTATTCACCCCTCCACTTT.

The chain recombines TRBV10-3 with TRBJ2-7, with TRBD2 matching over 10 bases. The germline CDR1 and CDR2 sequences are ENHRY and SYGVKD. V shed 2 bases and J 4 bases; nucleotides not matched to a gene: 8. The CDR3 runs 16 residues. The CDR3 coding sequence is TGTGCCATCAGTGAGGGTCCAGCGGGAGGGGCGTACGAGCAGTACTTC. Translated: CAISEGPAGGAYEQYF.

The chain recombines TRBV27 with TRBJ1-2; 9 bases align to TRBD1. Germline-derived CDR1 and CDR2 are MNHEY and SMNVEV (reference sequence). The CDR3 sequence is 13 residues long. Unmatched junction bases numbered 4, after V lost 5 bases and J lost 6 bases. The CDR3 protein is CASSNNRGHGYTF. In DNA, the CDR3 is TGTGCCAGCAGTAATAACAGGGGGCATGGCTACACCTTC.

This rearrangement joins TRBV6-5 to TRBJ1-1; D perhaps matches TRBD1 (6 bases). The CDR3 contains 15 residues. V lost 1 base and J 5 bases, leaving 14 bases between the germline ends. Germline V CDR1 and CDR2: MNHEY, SVGAGI. CDR3 protein: CASSYYITGTTEAFF. The CDR3 DNA reads as TGTGCCAGCAGTTACTACATTACCGGGACAACTGAAGCTTTCTTT.

J is TRBJ1-5 and V is TRBV19; no definite D call. The CDR3 length is 12 residues. Germline V gene sequence: CDR1 LNHDA, CDR2 SQIVND (reference sequence). V was shortened by 6 bases and J by 7 bases, with 10 bases between the two germline ends. The CDR3 is CASRDANQPQHF. CDR3 coding DNA: TGTGCCAGTAGGGACGCAAACCAGCCCCAGCATTTT.

This clone has a handful of counts. This chain links TRBV5-1 with TRBJ2-1; 7 bases are shared with TRBD2. Germline assignment: CDR1 SGHRS and CDR2 YFSETQ. The CDR3 is 15 residues long. V was clipped by 3 bases and J by 2 bases; unmatched bases: 5. CDR3 sequence reads: CASSSLAGAYNEQFF. DNA for the CDR3: TGCGCCAGCAGCTCCCTGGCGGGAGCCTACAATGAGCAGTTCTTC.

The chain employs TRBV15 and TRBJ2-1, with TRBD2 matching 8 bases. The CDR3 has 16 residues. Germline CDR1 and CDR2: LNHNV and YYDKDF (reference sequence). The ends lost 0 bases at V and 9 bases at J; junction bases unmatched: 10. As DNA, the CDR3 is TGTGCCACCAGCAGAGATCTCCCGACGGGAGGGGTTGAGCAGTTCTTC. It yields the protein CATSRDLPTGGVEQFF.

This clone was counted ten times or more. This chain joins TRBV7-2 and TRBJ2-2; D gene unclear. The germline V gene has CDR1 SGHTA and CDR2 FQGNSA. This CDR3 has 14 residues. Trimming removed 5 bases at V and 4 bases at J, with 11 bases between. CDR3 protein: CASSAQLVTGELFF. The CDR3 bases are TGTGCCAGCAGCGCCCAACTTGTCACCGGGGAGCTGTTTTTT.